This T cell receptor (beta chain) was sequenced in a study of CD8+ T cells in alopecia areata. At the level of the study: Treated patients were given oral tofacitinib, which was dosed at 5 to 10 mg twice daily. Broader study findings: TCR sharing was clearer in mice than between patients, perhaps partly owing to patient HLA diversity.

About this clone itself: What it recognizes is unknown.

Reverse transcription of extracted RNA yielded cDNA, which provided the sequencing template. Only in-frame clones appear in the TCRdb table, and some are missing; sequencing was by immunoSEQ multiplex PCR. This table holds about 180,000 clones, 50% to 70% found once. The study team obtained lesional scalp punch biopsies and peripheral blood from alopecia areata patients. The CDR3 is 13 residues long. Germline V gene data show CDR1 as GTSNPN and CDR2 as SVGIG (reference sequence). J gave up 5 bases and V 4 bases, and 4 bases lay outside the gene matches. V gene TRBV30 combines with J gene TRBJ2-3; 9 bases match TRBD1. The TCR sequence derives from a human donor with alopecia areata. Here the sequenced sample was CD4+ T cells sorted from blood, taken at week 0. The CDR3 sequence is CAWNRGRIDTQYF. Here the CDR3 DNA reads TGTGCCTGGAACAGGGGGCGAATAGATACGCAGTATTTT.